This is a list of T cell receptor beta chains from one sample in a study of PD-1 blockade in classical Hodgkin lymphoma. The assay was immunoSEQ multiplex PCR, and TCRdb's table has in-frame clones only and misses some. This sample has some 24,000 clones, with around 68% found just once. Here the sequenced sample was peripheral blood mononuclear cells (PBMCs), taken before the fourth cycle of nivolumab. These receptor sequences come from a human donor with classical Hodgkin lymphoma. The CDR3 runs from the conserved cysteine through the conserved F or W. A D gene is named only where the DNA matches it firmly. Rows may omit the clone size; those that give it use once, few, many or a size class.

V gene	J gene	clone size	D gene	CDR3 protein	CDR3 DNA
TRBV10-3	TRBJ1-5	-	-	CAISESEVQPQHF	TGTGCCATCAGTGAGTCGGAGGTTCAGCCCCAGCATTTT
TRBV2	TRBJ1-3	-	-	CASRITDIYF	TGTGCCAGCAGAATAACAGACATCTATTTT
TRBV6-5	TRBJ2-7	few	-	CASSKDSSSSYEQYF	TGTGCCAGCAGTAAGGACTCTTCCAGCTCCTACGAGCAGTACTTC
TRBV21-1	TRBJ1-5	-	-	CASSKEDRVDDQPQHF	TGTGCCAGCAGCAAAGAGGACAGGGTTGATGATCAGCCCCAGCATTTT
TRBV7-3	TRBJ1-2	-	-	CASSDPGHGGYTF	TGTGCCAGCAGCGACCCGGGACATGGGGGCTACACCTTC
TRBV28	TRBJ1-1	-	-	CASSPRGRRLNTEAFF	TGTGCCAGCAGTCCGCGAGGCAGGCGGTTGAACACTGAAGCTTTCTTT
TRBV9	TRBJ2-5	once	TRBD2	CASSVRGEEETQYF	TGTGCCAGCAGCGTCCGGGGGGAAGAAGAGACCCAGTACTTC
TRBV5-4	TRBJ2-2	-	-	CASSPALNTGELFF	TGTGCCAGCAGCCCGGCCTTGAACACCGGGGAGCTGTTTTTT
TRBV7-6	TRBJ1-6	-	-	CASSLQVGGNSPLHF	TGTGCCAGCAGCTTACAGGTTGGGGGGAATTCACCCCTCCACTTT
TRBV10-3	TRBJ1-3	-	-	CAISDRDRSGNTIYF	TGTGCCATCAGTGACAGGGACCGCTCTGGAAACACCATATATTTT
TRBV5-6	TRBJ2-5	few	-	CASSHPISVSSKETQYF	TGTGCCAGCAGCCATCCAATTAGCGTCAGCTCAAAAGAGACCCAGTACTTC
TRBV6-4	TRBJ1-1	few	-	CASSYWGEKAEAFF	TGTGCCAGCAGTTACTGGGGGGAAAAAGCTGAAGCTTTCTTT
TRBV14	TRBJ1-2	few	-	CASSQEKGNYGYTF	TGTGCCAGCAGCCAAGAAAAGGGGAACTATGGCTACACCTTC
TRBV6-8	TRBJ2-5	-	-	CASRGCAPRGTQYF	TGTGCCAGCAGAGGGTGCGCCCCCCGAGGGACCCAGTACTTC
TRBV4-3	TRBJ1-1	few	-	CASSQDGTGPTAEAFF	TGCGCCAGCAGCCAAGATGGAACGGGGCCGACCGCTGAAGCTTTCTTT
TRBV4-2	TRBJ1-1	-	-	CASSRDPRGGASEAFF	TGTGCCAGCAGCCGAGACCCCCGGGGAGGGGCTTCTGAAGCTTTCTTT
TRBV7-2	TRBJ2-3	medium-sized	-	CASSLSADTQYF	TGTGCCAGCAGCTTAAGTGCGGATACGCAGTATTTT
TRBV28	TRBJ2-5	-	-	CASSMGETQYF	TGTGCCAGCAGTATGGGAGAGACCCAGTACTTC
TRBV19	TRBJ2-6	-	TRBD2	CASKRGDFGSGANVLTF	TGTGCCAGTAAACGGGGGGATTTCGGTTCTGGGGCCAACGTCCTGACTTTC
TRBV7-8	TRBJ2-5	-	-	CASGTFTAGEEGSETQYF	TGTGCCAGCGGGACATTTACTGCGGGGGAAGAAGGTTCGGAGACCCAGTACTTC
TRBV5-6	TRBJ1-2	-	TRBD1	CASSSRTGDYGYTF	TGTGCCAGCAGTTCACGGACAGGGGACTATGGCTACACCTTC
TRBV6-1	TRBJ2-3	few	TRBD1	CAGRQGAADTQYF	TGTGCCGGACGACAGGGGGCCGCAGATACGCAGTATTTT
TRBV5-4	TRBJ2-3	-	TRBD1	CASSLAGGDTQYF	TGTGCCAGCAGCTTGGCAGGGGGTGATACGCAGTATTTT
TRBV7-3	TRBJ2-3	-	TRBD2	CASSVGRPGAAGTQYF	TGTGCCAGCAGCGTAGGCCGCCCTGGGGCAGCGGGGACGCAGTATTTT
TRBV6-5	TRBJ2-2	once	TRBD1	CASSYRTGTGAGELFF	TGTGCCAGCAGTTACAGAACCGGGACAGGGGCCGGGGAGCTGTTTTTT
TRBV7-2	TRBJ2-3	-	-	CASSLMGMDTQYF	TGTGCCAGCAGCTTGATGGGGATGGATACGCAGTATTTT
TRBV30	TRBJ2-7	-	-	CAWSRLALDEQYF	TGTGCCTGGAGTCGGTTGGCCCTGGACGAGCAGTACTTC
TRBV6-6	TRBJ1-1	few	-	CASISGPEAFF	TGTGCCAGTATTTCTGGCCCTGAAGCTTTCTTT
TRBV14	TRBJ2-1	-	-	CASSQRTDYNEQFF	TGTGCCAGCAGCCAAAGGACAGACTACAATGAGCAGTTCTTC
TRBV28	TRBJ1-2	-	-	CASSLPQSNSGGYTF	TGTGCCAGCAGTCTCCCGCAAAGCAACTCTGGGGGCTACACCTTC
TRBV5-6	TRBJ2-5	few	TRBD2	CASSLGVILAEETQYF	TGTGCCAGCAGCTTGGGGGTGATACTAGCGGAAGAGACCCAGTACTTC
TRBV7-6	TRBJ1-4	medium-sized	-	CASSREPGRNEKLFF	TGTGCCAGCAGCCGGGAACCGGGACGGAATGAAAAACTGTTTTTT
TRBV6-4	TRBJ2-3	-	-	CASSALGADTQYF	TGTGCCAGCAGTGCCCTAGGAGCAGATACGCAGTATTTT
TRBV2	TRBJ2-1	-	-	CASSVASSYNEQFF	TGTGCCAGCAGTGTTGCTAGCTCCTACAATGAGCAGTTCTTC
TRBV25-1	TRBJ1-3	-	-	CASSAAGSGNTIYF	TGTGCCAGCAGTGCAGCGGGGTCTGGAAACACCATATATTTT
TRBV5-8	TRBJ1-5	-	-	CASSLDQGVPGQPQHF	TGTGCCAGCAGCTTAGACCAGGGAGTACCAGGTCAGCCCCAGCATTTT
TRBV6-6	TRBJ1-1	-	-	CASSYEETEAFF	TGTGCCAGCAGTTACGAAGAGACTGAAGCTTTCTTT
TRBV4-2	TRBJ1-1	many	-	CASSQTGSGVNTEAFF	TGTGCCAGCAGCCAGACGGGCTCCGGGGTGAACACTGAAGCTTTCTTT
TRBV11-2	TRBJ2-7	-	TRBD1	CASSFSGQGAYEQYF	TGTGCCAGCAGCTTCTCGGGACAGGGGGCCTACGAGCAGTACTTC
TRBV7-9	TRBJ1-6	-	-	CAILLAGSYNSPLHF	TGTGCCATCCTGCTCGCCGGCTCCTATAATTCACCCCTCCACTTT
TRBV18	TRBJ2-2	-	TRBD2	CASSPPGLGTGELFF	TGTGCCAGCTCACCACCGGGACTAGGAACCGGGGAGCTGTTTTTT
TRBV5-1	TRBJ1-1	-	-	CASSLVAGQNTEAFF	TGCGCCAGCAGCTTGGTGGCAGGGCAAAACACTGAAGCTTTCTTT
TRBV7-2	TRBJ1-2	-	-	CASSFAHADGYTF	TGTGCCAGCAGCTTTGCACATGCGGATGGCTACACCTTC
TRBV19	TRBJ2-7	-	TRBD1	CASSDQGAFEQYF	TGTGCCAGTAGCGATCAGGGGGCTTTTGAGCAGTACTTC
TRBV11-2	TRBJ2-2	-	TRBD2	CASSLVRGAGELFF	TGTGCCAGCAGCTTAGTGCGGGGGGCCGGGGAGCTGTTTTTT
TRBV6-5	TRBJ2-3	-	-	CASSYGRGDTQYF	TGTGCCAGCAGTTATGGAAGGGGGGATACGCAGTATTTT
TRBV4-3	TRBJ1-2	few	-	CASSQDRLGDYGYTF	TGCGCCAGCAGCCAAGATCGGCTGGGAGACTATGGCTACACCTTC
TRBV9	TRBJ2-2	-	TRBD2	CASSDIGTSGATGELFF	TGTGCCAGCAGCGACATTGGGACTAGCGGGGCGACCGGGGAGCTGTTTTTT
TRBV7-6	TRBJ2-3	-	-	CASSLSPRVDTQYF	TGTGCCAGCAGCTTGTCCCCCAGGGTAGATACGCAGTATTTT
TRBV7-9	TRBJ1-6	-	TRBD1	CAGNRGDSPLHF	TGTGCCGGAAACAGGGGTGATTCACCCCTCCACTTT
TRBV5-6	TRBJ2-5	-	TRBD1	CASSRDRTSQETQYF	TGTGCCAGCAGCCGGGACAGGACGTCTCAAGAGACCCAGTACTTC
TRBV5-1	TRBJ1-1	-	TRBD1	CASGAQGALTEAFF	TGCGCCAGCGGAGCACAGGGGGCGCTTACTGAAGCTTTCTTT
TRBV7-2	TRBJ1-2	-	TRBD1	CASSLAGQGYGYTF	TGTGCCAGCAGCTTAGCGGGACAGGGCTATGGCTACACCTTC
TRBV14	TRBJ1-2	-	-	CASSQDHLTGKGYTF	TGTGCCAGCAGCCAAGATCACTTGACGGGGAAAGGCTACACCTTC
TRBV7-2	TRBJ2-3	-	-	CASSVGLELGTDTQYF	TGTGCCAGCAGCGTCGGACTGGAACTCGGCACAGATACGCAGTATTTT
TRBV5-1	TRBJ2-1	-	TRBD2	CASSLGTSGGALLNEQFF	TGCGCCAGCAGCCTCGGGACTAGCGGGGGGGCCCTCCTAAATGAGCAGTTCTTC